This TCR beta chain was captured by sequencing in a study of CD8+ T cells in alopecia areata. General observations from the study: Relative to mice, TCR sharing across patients was less clear, a difference possibly HLA-related. Lesional scalp, notably in alopecia totalis/universalis, had clonality above that of normal scalp.

cDNA serving as the sequencing template came from extracted, reverse transcribed RNA. Only in-frame clones appear in the TCRdb table, and some are missing; sequencing was by immunoSEQ multiplex PCR. Reported are about 110,000 clones, none seen only once; the ten largest carry about 20%. Concerning this clone: Its antigen is still unknown. Gene names are mouse gene names. The CDR3 end falls 4 residues outside the read, so it is completed with the germline J gene.

The CDR3 extends over 16 amino acids. V shed 4 bases and J 1 base; nucleotides not matched to a gene: 5. CDR1 and CDR2 from the germline V gene are FNHDT and SITEND (reference sequence). Sequencing used lesional skin. The receptor was isolated from a C3H/HeJ mouse with alopecia areata. MHC haplotype here: H2-k. V gene TRBV19 combines with J gene TRBJ2-2; 9 positions agree with TRBD1. The CDR3 spells CASSPWGQGNTGQLYF. The CDR3 DNA, read in part, is TGTGCCAGCAGTCCGTGGGGACAGGGAAACACCGGG.